This T cell receptor beta chain was obtained from a study of blood T cell repertoires in COVID-19. Trimming took 5 bases from V and 2 from J, leaving 15 bases between them. The CDR3 runs 15 residues. Germline assignment: CDR1 SGHVS and CDR2 FNYEAQ. Generated by immunoSEQ multiplex PCR, the TCRdb table keeps only in-frame clones and is missing some. The sample yields approximately 440,000 clones, about nine tenths seen once. The sample taken for sequencing was peripheral blood. The chain has TRBV7-6 and TRBJ2-5; a possible D gene is TRBD2 (7 bases). This sequence was found in a woman aged 45-65 years with COVID-19, enrolled during active disease. CDR3 region: CASSRGAGSQETQYF. Here the CDR3 DNA reads TGTGCCAGCAGCCGGGGGGCAGGGTCGCAAGAGACCCAGTACTTC.